These T cell receptor beta chains were read from a single sample in a study of Tregs in tolerant kidney transplant recipients. For these receptors, no antigen is known. Libraries were prepared by immunoSEQ multiplex PCR; TCRdb keeps only in-frame clonotypes and omits some of them. Of around 21,000 clones listed, roughly 65% are singletons. The sequencing sample was made of Tregs from blood cultured with allogeneic cells. Every receptor here comes from a human donor in good health. Each CDR3 is given with its conserved first and last residue. A D gene is named only where the DNA matches it firmly. Rows give clone size only sometimes, using once, few, many, or a class for an expanded clone.

v_gene	abundance	j_gene	len	d_gene	CDR3aa	CDR3nt
TRBV25-1	.	TRBJ1-1	15	.	CASSPSRGTGTEAFF	TGTGCCAGCAGTCCTTCCCGGGGGACGGGGACTGAAGCTTTCTTT
TRBV5-8	few	TRBJ2-5	13	.	CASSFQGQETQYF	TGTGCCAGCAGCTTCCAGGGACAAGAGACCCAGTACTTC
TRBV7-9	.	TRBJ1-6	15	.	CASSLMGFYNSPLHF	TGTGCCAGCAGCTTAATGGGCTTTTATAATTCACCCCTCCACTTT
TRBV5-5	.	TRBJ1-5	15	.	CASSRGGYSNQPQHF	TGTGCCAGCAGTAGAGGGGGGTATAGCAATCAGCCCCAGCATTTT
TRBV5-1	.	TRBJ2-7	13	.	CASSFTARREQYF	TGCGCCAGCAGCTTCACGGCCCGGCGGGAGCAGTACTTC
TRBV18	once	TRBJ2-7	13	TRBD1	CASSSGQVDEQYF	TGTGCCAGCTCATCCGGACAGGTTGACGAGCAGTACTTC
TRBV5-4	.	TRBJ1-2	15	.	CASSLGGRANYGYTF	TGTGCCAGCAGCTTGGGCGGGAGAGCTAACTATGGCTACACCTTC
TRBV7-9	.	TRBJ1-1	13	.	CASSFSRYTEAFF	TGTGCCAGCAGCTTCTCTCGATACACTGAAGCTTTCTTT
TRBV7-9	.	TRBJ1-1	12	.	CASSLSRTEAFF	TGTGCCAGCAGCTTAAGCAGGACTGAAGCTTTCTTT
TRBV19	.	TRBJ2-3	12	.	CASSSRVDTQYF	TGTGCCAGTAGTAGTCGAGTGGATACGCAGTATTTT
TRBV6-5	.	TRBJ2-7	15	.	CASREVGGRSYEQYF	TGTGCCAGCAGGGAGGTCGGGGGTAGGTCCTACGAGCAGTACTTC
TRBV12-2	.	TRBJ2-1	17	.	CASRFWDRGCGPNEQFF	TGTGCAAGTCGCTTTTGGGACAGGGGATGCGGGCCCAATGAGCAGTTCTTC
TRBV5-3	.	TRBJ2-3	15	.	CASSLLGASTDTQYF	TGTGCCAGCAGCTTGTTGGGGGCTTCCACAGATACGCAGTATTTT
TRBV6-5	.	TRBJ2-7	15	TRBD2	CAGRPPGGIIYEQYF	TGTGCCGGCAGACCGCCGGGGGGGATCATCTACGAGCAGTACTTC
TRBV19	.	TRBJ2-1	15	TRBD2	CASSHLAGVVNEQFF	TGTGCCAGTAGTCACCTAGCGGGAGTGGTCAATGAGCAGTTCTTC
TRBV10-1	.	TRBJ2-1	13	.	CASSESWHNEQFF	TGCGCCAGCAGTGAGTCATGGCACAATGAGCAGTTCTTC
TRBV2	once	TRBJ1-2	13	.	CASQTVQLSGYTF	TGTGCCTCTCAGACTGTACAACTATCTGGCTACACCTTC
TRBV6-5	.	TRBJ2-5	16	TRBD2	CASSFALAGGPETQYF	TGTGCCAGCAGTTTCGCCTTAGCGGGGGGGCCGGAGACCCAGTACTTC
TRBV7-8	.	TRBJ2-2	15	TRBD1	CASSSRDRGSGELFF	TGTGCCAGCAGCTCCCGGGACAGGGGATCCGGGGAGCTGTTTTTT
TRBV6-1	.	TRBJ1-5	13	.	CASSRDFNQPQHF	TGTGCCAGCAGTCGAGACTTTAATCAGCCCCAGCATTTT
TRBV10-1	medium-sized	TRBJ2-7	15	.	CASSESPGDIYEQYF	TGCGCCAGCAGTGAGTCTCCGGGGGACATCTACGAGCAGTACTTC
TRBV5-1	.	TRBJ2-3	13	TRBD1	CASSSLDRGTQYF	TGCGCCAGCTCTAGCTTGGACAGGGGAACGCAGTATTTT
TRBV6-5	.	TRBJ1-1	14	.	CASSRNRINTEAFF	TGTGCCAGCAGTCGAAACAGGATAAACACTGAAGCTTTCTTT
TRBV6-5	.	TRBJ2-7	14	.	CASSYAHKAYEQYF	TGTGCCAGCAGTTACGCACACAAGGCCTACGAGCAGTACTTC
TRBV7-1	.	TRBJ1-2	13	.	CASSLVADYGYTF	TGTGCCAGCAGCTTAGTGGCCGATTATGGCTACACCTTC
TRBV6-1	.	TRBJ2-7	15	TRBD1	CASSHIWTGGSEQYF	TGTGCCAGCAGTCACATCTGGACAGGGGGATCCGAGCAGTACTTC
TRBV11-3	few	TRBJ1-5	9	.	CARSQPQHF	TGTGCCAGGTCTCAGCCCCAGCATTTT